The 21 T cell receptor beta chains below all came from one sample that was sequenced in a study of blood T cell repertoires in COVID-19. Produced via immunoSEQ multiplex PCR; TCRdb's table is partial and in-frame only. Of roughly 50,000 clones in the sample, 91% were seen once. Sequencing was done on a sample of peripheral blood. The receptors were sampled from a woman aged 55-75 years with active or convalescent COVID-19.

The chain is built from TRBV6-5 and TRBJ1-2, with 9 bases lining up with TRBD1. Germline-derived CDR1 and CDR2 are MNHEY and SVGAGI. This CDR3 is built from 14 residues. Unmatched junction bases numbered 11, after V lost 8 bases and J lost 7 bases. The CDR3: CASGDRDGRSGYTF. In nucleotides, the CDR3 is TGTGCCAGCGGGGACAGGGACGGTCGCTCTGGCTACACCTTC.

The chain combines TRBV4-1 with TRBJ2-5; 8 positions agree with TRBD2. Germline assignment: CDR1 MGHRA and CDR2 YSYEKL. The CDR3 sequence is 16 residues long. Trimming took 4 bases from V and 5 from J; bases not matched to a gene: 12. Here the CDR3 reads CASSLDGRGGHETQYF. CDR3 DNA: TGCGCCAGCAGCCTGGACGGCCGGGGGGGCCACGAGACCCAGTACTTC.

The chain is built from TRBV4-3 and TRBJ1-4, with 9 bases that match TRBD1. This CDR3 region has 15 residues. Germline V gives CDR1 LGHNA, CDR2 YSLEER. The trim removed 1 base at V and 8 bases at J, leaving 5 bases unmatched. CDR3 DNA sequence: TGCGCCAGCAGCCAAGCCGGGACAGGGAGAGAAAAACTGTTTTTT. Protein: CASSQAGTGREKLFF.

The J gene is TRBJ2-3, the V gene TRBV6-5, with TRBD2 as a possible D gene (5 bases). The CDR3 sequence is 15 residues long. Germline CDR1 MNHEY, CDR2 SVGAGI. Trimming removed 2 bases from V and 3 bases from J, with 12 bases in between. The CDR3 protein is CASSYPEPGTDTQYF. As DNA, the CDR3 is TGTGCCAGCAGTTACCCTGAGCCGGGGACAGATACGCAGTATTTT.

The chain combines TRBV5-1 with TRBJ2-1; 8 nucleotides align to TRBD2. The CDR3 consists of 14 residues. V trimming: 0 bases; J trimming: 8 bases; junction bases outside the gene matches: 4. The germline V gene encodes CDR1 SGHRS and CDR2 YFSETQ. CDR3 DNA: TGCGCCAGCAGCTTGGCCAGCGGGAGTGATGAGCAGTTCTTC. Its protein product is CASSLASGSDEQFF.

V gene TRBV7-2 combines with J gene TRBJ1-6; 9 nucleotides match TRBD1. Trimming cost V 3 bases and J 10 bases; bases outside gene matches: 7. CDR1 and CDR2 (germline): SGHTA, FQGNSA. CDR3 length equals 15 residues. In DNA, the CDR3 is TGTGCCAGCAGCTTCGGGGACAGGGAGGGGTCACCCCTCCACTTT. It specifies CASSFGDREGSPLHF.

The J gene is TRBJ1-1, the V gene TRBV9, with 7 bases fitting TRBD1. Germline loops: CDR1 SGDLS, CDR2 YYNGEE. The CDR3 is 15 residues long. V shed 0 bases, J shed 3 bases, and the junction held 5 bases outside the gene matches. In nucleotides, the CDR3 is TGTGCCAGCAGCGTAGGCGCCAGGGGGGACACTGAAGCTTTCTTT. Translation: CASSVGARGDTEAFF.

The chain carries TRBV27 and TRBJ1-2; 8 nucleotides match TRBD1. J was trimmed by 1 base and V by 6 bases; bases with no gene match: 7. The V gene's germline CDR1 is MNHEY and CDR2 SMNVEV (reference sequence). CDR3 size: 15 residues. Here the CDR3 DNA reads TGTGCCAGCAGCAGAACAGGGGGTGTTAACTATGGCTACACCTTC. Encoded protein: CASSRTGGVNYGYTF.

This clone was recorded only once. The same CDR3 is also encoded by other DNA sequences in this sample. The CDR3 DNA follows: TGTGCCAGCAGCTTGGGACTAGCGGGCACAGATACGCAGTATTTT. Translating it yields CASSLGLAGTDTQYF. This rearrangement joins TRBV7-3 to TRBJ2-3; 11 bases line up with TRBD2. Trimming removed 3 bases from V and 1 base from J; junction bases left unmatched: 0. The germline V gene encodes CDR1 SGHTA and CDR2 FQGTGA. The CDR3 has 15 residues.

V and J are TRBV7-8 and TRBJ1-1; 7 bases line up with TRBD1. This CDR3 contains 15 residues. J lost 2 bases, V lost 3 bases, and 6 bases had no gene match. CDR1 and CDR2 from the germline V gene are SGHVS and FQNEAQ. In DNA, the CDR3 is TGTGCCAGCAGCTTTCGGGACAGCGATAACACTGAAGCTTTCTTT. Amino acids: CASSFRDSDNTEAFF. The full variable domain, completed using reference TRBV7-8 and TRBJ1-1, is GAGVSQSPRYKVAKRGQDVALRCDPISGHVSLFWYQQALGQGPEFLTYFQNEAQLDKSGLPSDRFFAERPEGSVSTLKIQRTQQEDSAVYLCASSFRDSDNTEAFFGQGTRLTVV.

This clone occurred once. The chain links TRBV28 to TRBJ1-5; D unresolved. Trimming stripped 2 bases from V and 0 bases from J, with 11 bases between. The CDR3 spans 16 residues. Germline-derived CDR1 and CDR2 are MDHEN and SYDVKM. The CDR3 DNA reads as TGTGCCAGCAGTTTAGAGTCCCTTCCTAGCAATCAGCCCCAGCATTTT. Amino acid sequence: CASSLESLPSNQPQHF.

This chain links TRBV7-2 with TRBJ1-1; 10 nucleotides match TRBD1. With V trimmed by 5 bases and J by 3 bases, 6 bases remained unmatched. CDR1 and CDR2 from the germline V gene are SGHTA and FQGNSA. CDR3 length: 15 residues. CDR3 sequence: CASSRGQGYDTEAFF. In DNA form, the CDR3 reads TGTGCCAGCAGCAGGGGACAGGGGTACGACACTGAAGCTTTCTTT.

The V and J genes are TRBV4-3 and TRBJ2-3; maybe TRBD1 (6 bases). This CDR3 has 19 residues. Per the germline V gene, CDR1 is LGHNA and CDR2 is YSLEER. Trimming cost V 0 bases and J 0 bases, with 19 bases left between them. Written as DNA, the CDR3 is TGCGCCAGCAGCCAAGATTGGGCCCGGGACACCACTAGCACAGATACGCAGTATTTT. It specifies CASSQDWARDTTSTDTQYF.

The V gene is TRBV28, the J gene TRBJ2-7; 9 positions match TRBD1. The CDR3 loop spans 13 amino acids. Trimming removed 7 bases from V and 3 bases from J; junction bases left unmatched: 4. Germline V gene sequence: CDR1 MDHEN, CDR2 SYDVKM. CDR3 nucleotide sequence: TGTGCCAGCAAGACAGGGGGATTCTACGAGCAGTACTTC. It specifies CASKTGGFYEQYF.

The rearrangement uses TRBV6-5 and TRBJ2-6; D ambiguous. The CDR3 length is 15 residues. V was clipped by 6 bases and J by 2 bases, with 11 bases between them. Per germline, CDR1 MNHEY and CDR2 SVGAGI. The CDR3 coding sequence is TGTGCCAGCAGACCTCCCCCGGCTGGGGCCAACGTCCTGACTTTC. Its protein is CASRPPPAGANVLTF.

V is TRBV9 and J is TRBJ1-3; a weak D match, TRBD1 (6 bases). The CDR3 sequence is 15 residues long. From germline, CDR1 is SGDLS and CDR2 YYNGEE. V was pared by 0 bases and J by 0 bases, with 7 bases between. CDR3 residues: CASSVAGASGNTIYF. CDR3 nucleotides: TGTGCCAGCAGCGTAGCAGGGGCCTCTGGAAACACCATATATTTT.

The chain uses TRBV6-5 and TRBJ2-7; tentatively, D is TRBD1 (5 bases). The V gene's germline CDR1 is MNHEY and CDR2 SVGAGI. Trimming removed 0 bases at V and 6 bases at J, with 9 bases between. This CDR3 contains 13 residues. CDR3 nucleotide sequence: TGTGCCAGCAGTTACTCTCCAGGGCCCGAGCAGTACTTC. Its translation: CASSYSPGPEQYF.

The gene calls are TRBV6-2 or TRBV6-3 and TRBJ2-3; unclear D gene. CDR3 length: 14 residues. Germline CDR1 MNHEY, CDR2 SVGEGT. The V end was cut by 2 bases, the J end by 4 bases, with 10 bases between. For the CDR3, the DNA is TGTGCCAGCAGTTACCTGGTGGGCGCAGATACGCAGTATTTT. It encodes CASSYLVGADTQYF.

Written as DNA, the CDR3 is TGTGCCAGCAGCCAAGATCGGCAGCGAGATGAAGCTTTCTTT. Its translation is CASSQDRQRDEAFF. The chain joins TRBV3-1 (or the pseudogene TRBV3-2) to TRBJ1-1, with D uncertain. In germline, CDR1 is LGHDT, CDR2 YNNKEL (reference sequence). This CDR3 comprises 14 residues. V was pared by 0 bases and J by 7 bases, with 12 bases between.

The rearrangement joins TRBV3-1 (or the pseudogene TRBV3-2) to TRBJ2-5; D is perhaps TRBD1 (5 bases). V was clipped by 4 bases and J by 5 bases, with 14 bases between them. The CDR3 covers 14 residues. Germline CDR1 reads LGHDT; CDR2 reads YNNKEL (reference sequence). CDR3 nucleotide sequence: TGTGCCAGCAGCCTACCAGCAGGGCGGGAGACCCAGTACTTC. Its protein product is CASSLPAGRETQYF.

This chain connects TRBV10-3 to TRBJ1-2; the match to TRBD1 covers 10 bases. The germline V gene has CDR1 ENHRY and CDR2 SYGVKD. The length of the CDR3 is 15 residues. J gave up 3 bases and V 4 bases, and 5 bases lay outside the gene matches. The CDR3 DNA sequence: TGTGCCATCAGTGCGGGGACAGGGGACTACTATGGCTACACCTTC. This sequence encodes CAISAGTGDYYGYTF.